This T cell receptor (beta chain) is drawn from a study of T cell responses to AZD1222 COVID-19 vaccine. Study-wide results and limits: Epitopes outside B.1.351 and B.1.1.7 mutated regions reportedly drew nearly half of spike TCRs.

As to this clone: Antigen: not known.

Here immunoSEQ multiplex PCR was the method, and the copy in TCRdb shows in-frame clones only, minus some. The sample carries 70,000 to 95,000 clones, approximately 89% recorded once. The CDR3 has 14 amino acids. V lost 6 bases to trimming and J lost 0 bases, with 12 bases between them. The V gene's germline CDR1 is MNHEY and CDR2 SVGAGI. The receptor's source is an adult in good health. The sequencing used peripheral blood, collected on day 0 of MenACWY control vaccination. The V and J genes are TRBV6-5 and TRBJ2-7, with D tentatively TRBD1 (6 bases). CDR3 sequence: CASRRTDSSYEQYF. In nucleotides, the CDR3 is TGTGCCAGCAGGCGGACAGACAGCTCCTACGAGCAGTACTTC.